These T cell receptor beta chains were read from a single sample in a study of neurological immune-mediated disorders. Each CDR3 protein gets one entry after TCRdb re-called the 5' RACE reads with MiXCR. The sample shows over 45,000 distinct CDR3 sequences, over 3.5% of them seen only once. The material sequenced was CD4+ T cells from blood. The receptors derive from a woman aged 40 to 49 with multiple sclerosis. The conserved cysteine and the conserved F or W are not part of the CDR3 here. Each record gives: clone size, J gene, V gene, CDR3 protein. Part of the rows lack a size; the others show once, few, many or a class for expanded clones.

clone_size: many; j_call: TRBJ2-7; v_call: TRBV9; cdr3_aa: ASSVGLRQGTYEQY
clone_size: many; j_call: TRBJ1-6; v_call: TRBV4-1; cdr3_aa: ASSQEAGYNSPLH
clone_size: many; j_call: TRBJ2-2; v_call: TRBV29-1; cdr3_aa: SVGQGAGGELF
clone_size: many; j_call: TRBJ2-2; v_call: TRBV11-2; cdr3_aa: ASSSLTGGNTGELF
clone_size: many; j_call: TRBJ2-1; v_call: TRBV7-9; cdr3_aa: ASSALRDSANEQF
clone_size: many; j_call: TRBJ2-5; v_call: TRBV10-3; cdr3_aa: AISEPTRGQAQETQY
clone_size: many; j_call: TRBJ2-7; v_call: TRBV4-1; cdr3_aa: ASSPLHRDRVLQRY
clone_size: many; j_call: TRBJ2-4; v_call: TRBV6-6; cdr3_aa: ASSYGQPLDIQY
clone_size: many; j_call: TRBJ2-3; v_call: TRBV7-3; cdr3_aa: ASSPANTDTQY
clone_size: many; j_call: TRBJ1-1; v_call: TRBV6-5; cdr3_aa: ASSYRAGANTEAF
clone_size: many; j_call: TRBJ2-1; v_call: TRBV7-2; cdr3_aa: ASSLGGPARWF
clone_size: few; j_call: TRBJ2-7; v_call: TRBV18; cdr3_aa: ASSPSRNIGLAGLSYEQY
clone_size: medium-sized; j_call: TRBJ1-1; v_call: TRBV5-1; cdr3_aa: ASSLGPSSDTEAF
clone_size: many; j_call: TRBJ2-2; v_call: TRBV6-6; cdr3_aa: ASSASGGATGELF
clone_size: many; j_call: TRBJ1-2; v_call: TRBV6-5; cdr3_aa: ASSSSEGGYT
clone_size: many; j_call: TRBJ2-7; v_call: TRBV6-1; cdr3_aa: ASSEAGTAYEQY
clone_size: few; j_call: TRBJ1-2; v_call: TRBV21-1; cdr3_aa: ASAPRGYGYT
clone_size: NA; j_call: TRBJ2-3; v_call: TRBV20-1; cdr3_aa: SARGGGASTDTQY
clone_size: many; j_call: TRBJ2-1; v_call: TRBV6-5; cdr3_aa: ASSTDGRGRGEQF
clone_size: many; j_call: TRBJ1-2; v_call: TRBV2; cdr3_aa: ASRQTVLYGYT
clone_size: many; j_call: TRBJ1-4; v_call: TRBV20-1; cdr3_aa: SASGTAVHNEKLF
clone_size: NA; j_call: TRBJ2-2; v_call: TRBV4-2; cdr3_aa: ASSRGGRGRPGSCF
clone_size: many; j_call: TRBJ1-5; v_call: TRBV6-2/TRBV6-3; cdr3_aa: ASSYRVYQPQH
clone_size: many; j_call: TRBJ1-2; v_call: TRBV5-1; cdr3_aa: ASSFRDSSYGYT
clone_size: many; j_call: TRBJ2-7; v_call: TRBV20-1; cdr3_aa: SARQGAQEQY
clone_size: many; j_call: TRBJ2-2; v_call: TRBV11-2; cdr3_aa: ASSLGALAGVNTGELF
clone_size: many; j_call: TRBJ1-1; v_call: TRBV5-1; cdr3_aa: ASSLDSEGARAF
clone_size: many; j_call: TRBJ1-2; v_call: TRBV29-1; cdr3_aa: SVEGGQGNYGYT
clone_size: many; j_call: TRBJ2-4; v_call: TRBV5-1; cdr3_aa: ASSPGLAGGGIQY
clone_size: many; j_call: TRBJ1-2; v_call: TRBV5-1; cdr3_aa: ASSSQGARGYT
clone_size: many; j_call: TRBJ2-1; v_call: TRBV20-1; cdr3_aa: SARGTIRLASEQF
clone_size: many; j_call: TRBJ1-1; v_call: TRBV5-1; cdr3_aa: ASSPRDRGRGEAF
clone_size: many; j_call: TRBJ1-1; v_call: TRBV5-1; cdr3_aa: ASSYDRVGTEAF
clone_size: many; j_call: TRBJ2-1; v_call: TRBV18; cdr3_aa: ASSLGHAGVNEQF
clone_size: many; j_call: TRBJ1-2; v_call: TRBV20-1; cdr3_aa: SARGGGGDSNYGYT
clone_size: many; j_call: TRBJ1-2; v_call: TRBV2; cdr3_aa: ASKKLIEHYGYT
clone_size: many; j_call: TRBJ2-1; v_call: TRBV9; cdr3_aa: ASSADSFYNEQF
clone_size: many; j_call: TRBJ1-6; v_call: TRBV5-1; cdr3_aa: ASSLSGTGRSPLH
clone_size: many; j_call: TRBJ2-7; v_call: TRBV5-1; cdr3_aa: ASSDSSYEQY
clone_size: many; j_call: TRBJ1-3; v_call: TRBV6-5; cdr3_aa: ASSRQGAGGNTIY
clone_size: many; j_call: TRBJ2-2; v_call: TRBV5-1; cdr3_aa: ASSSSDRGIGELF
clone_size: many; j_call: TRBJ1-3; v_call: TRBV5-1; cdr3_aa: ASSLAWGTGNTIY
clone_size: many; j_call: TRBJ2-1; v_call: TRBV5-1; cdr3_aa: ASSLNSGGSYNEQF
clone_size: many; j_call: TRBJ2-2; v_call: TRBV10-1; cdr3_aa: ASSESRWAGELF
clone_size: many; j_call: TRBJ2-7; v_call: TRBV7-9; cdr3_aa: ASEGGPGYEQY
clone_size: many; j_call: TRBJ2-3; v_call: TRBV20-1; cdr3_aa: SARAYRESTDTQY
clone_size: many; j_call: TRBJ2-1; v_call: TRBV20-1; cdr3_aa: SARPGLGLLNEQF
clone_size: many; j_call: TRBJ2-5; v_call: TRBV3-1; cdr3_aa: ASSQNQQQETQY
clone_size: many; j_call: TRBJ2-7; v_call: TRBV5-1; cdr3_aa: ASSVEQGGSYEQY
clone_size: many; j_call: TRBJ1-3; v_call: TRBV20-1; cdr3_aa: SATDRVLGSGNTIY
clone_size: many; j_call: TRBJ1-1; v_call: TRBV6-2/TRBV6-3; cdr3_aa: ASSYSGQVIQAF